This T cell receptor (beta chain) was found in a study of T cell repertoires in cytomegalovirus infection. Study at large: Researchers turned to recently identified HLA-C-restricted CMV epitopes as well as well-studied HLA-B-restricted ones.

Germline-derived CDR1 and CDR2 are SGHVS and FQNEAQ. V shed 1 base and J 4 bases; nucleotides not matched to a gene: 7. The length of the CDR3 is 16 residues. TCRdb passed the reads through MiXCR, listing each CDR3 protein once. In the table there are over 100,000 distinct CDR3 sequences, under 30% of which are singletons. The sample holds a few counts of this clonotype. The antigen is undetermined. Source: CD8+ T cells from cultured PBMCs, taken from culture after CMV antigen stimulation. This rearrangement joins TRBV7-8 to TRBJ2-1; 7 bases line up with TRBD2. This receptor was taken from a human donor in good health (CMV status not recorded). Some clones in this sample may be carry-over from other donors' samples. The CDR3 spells CASSLVGLAAYNEQFF. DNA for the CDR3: TGTGCCAGCAGCTTAGTAGGGCTAGCGGCTTACAATGAGCAGTTCTTC.